These T cell receptor beta chains were read from a single sample in a study of CD8 T cells in ankylosing spondylitis. Via MiXCR, TCRdb re-called the 5' RACE reads, giving one row per CDR3 protein. The sample gives 500,000 or so distinct CDR3 sequences, approximately 5% of which show up once; 3% to 4% is in the top ten. The sample was blood, either unsorted or a sorted T cell fraction (not recorded which). Receptors were obtained from a male donor with ankylosing spondylitis. Each CDR3 is given with its conserved first and last residue. Each record gives: V gene, clone size, D gene, J gene, CDR3 protein, CDR3 DNA. A D gene is named only where the DNA matches it firmly. Clone sizes are given selectively: once, few, many, or a class where the clone is expanded.

TRBV5-1	.	.	TRBJ2-1	CASSDLRDNEQFF	TGCGCCAGCAGCGACCTCCGGGACAATGAGCAGTTCTTC
TRBV7-2	.	TRBD1	TRBJ2-5	CAIGQGAWETQYF	TGTGCCATCGGACAGGGGGCCTGGGAGACCCAGTACTTC
TRBV6-5	.	.	TRBJ2-7	CASSYGGANEQYF	TGTGCCAGCAGTTACGGGGGGGCGAACGAGCAGTACTTC
TRBV14	many	.	TRBJ2-5	CASSQMTGIAQYF	TGTGCCAGCAGCCAGATGACGGGCATTGCCCAGTACTTC
TRBV29-1	many	.	TRBJ2-6	CSFRGIRANVLTF	TGCAGCTTCAGGGGTATACGGGCCAACGTCCTGACTTTC
TRBV29-1	many	.	TRBJ2-3	CSVGRFRVGDTQYF	TGCAGCGTCGGACGGTTCAGGGTGGGAGATACGCAGTATTTT
TRBV18	many	TRBD2	TRBJ2-1	CASSPSGGPSNEQFF	TGTGCCAGCTCACCATCGGGAGGGCCTAGCAATGAGCAGTTCTTC
TRBV11-2	many	.	TRBJ2-5	CASSSLGAGQETQYF	TGTGCCAGCAGCTCCCTAGGGGCGGGGCAAGAGACCCAGTACTTC
TRBV4-2	many	.	TRBJ1-1	CASSQRASRTEAFF	TGTGCCAGCAGCCAAAGGGCCTCGAGGACTGAAGCTTTCTTT
TRBV6-5	many	.	TRBJ1-4	CASSYSIAGVPEKLFF	TGTGCCAGCAGTTACTCGATAGCTGGCGTTCCGGAAAAACTGTTTTTT
TRBV7-9	many	TRBD1	TRBJ1-4	CASSFGQGRHEKLFF	TGTGCCAGCAGCTTTGGACAGGGGAGGCATGAAAAACTGTTTTTT
TRBV20-1	.	.	TRBJ1-2	CSASVRDYGYTF	TGCAGTGCTAGCGTTCGTGACTATGGCTACACCTTC
TRBV11-2	many	.	TRBJ1-1	CASSSGWTAEF	TGTGCCAGCAGCTCCGGTTGGACGGCCGAGTTT
TRBV10-1	many	.	TRBJ2-3	CASSAGGAGDTQYF	TGCGCCAGCAGTGCTGGCGGGGCGGGAGATACGCAGTATTTT
TRBV5-1	few	.	TRBJ2-7	CASSLAPDSYEQYF	TGCGCCAGCAGCTTGGCGCCAGATTCTTACGAGCAGTACTTC
TRBV5-4	.	.	TRBJ1-1	CASGWGRAMNTEAFF	TGTGCCAGCGGCTGGGGCAGGGCCATGAACACTGAAGCTTTCTTT
TRBV7-2	many	.	TRBJ1-6	CASSFRSSYNSPLHF	TGTGCCAGCAGCTTTCGATCCTCCTATAATTCACCCCTCCACTTT
TRBV4-3	few	.	TRBJ2-6	CASSQVYLAKISGANVLTF	TGCGCCAGCAGCCAAGTGTATCTAGCGAAAATCTCTGGGGCCAACGTCCTGACTTTC
TRBV5-1	few	TRBD1	TRBJ2-5	CASSSTGSWETQYF	TGCGCCAGCAGCTCGACAGGGTCATGGGAGACCCAGTACTTC
TRBV6-2/TRBV6-3	many	.	TRBJ1-5	CASSFRSLASNQPQHF	TGTGCCAGCAGCTTCCGATCATTGGCTAGCAATCAGCCCCAGCATTTT
TRBV4-3	many	.	TRBJ2-5	CASSQDRGTTQYF	TGCGCCAGCAGCCAAGATCGCGGGACAACCCAGTACTTC
TRBV6-5	many	.	TRBJ2-4	CASSYSGLSGNIQYF	TGTGCCAGCAGTTACTCCGGGTTGTCTGGAAACATTCAGTACTTC